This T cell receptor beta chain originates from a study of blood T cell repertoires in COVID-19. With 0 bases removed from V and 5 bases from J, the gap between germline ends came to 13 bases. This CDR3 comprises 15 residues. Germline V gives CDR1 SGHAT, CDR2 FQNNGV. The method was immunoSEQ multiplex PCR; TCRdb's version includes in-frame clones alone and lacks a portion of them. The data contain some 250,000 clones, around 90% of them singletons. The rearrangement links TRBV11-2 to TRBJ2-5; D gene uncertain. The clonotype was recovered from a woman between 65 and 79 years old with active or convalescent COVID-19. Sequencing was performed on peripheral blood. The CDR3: CASSLDQQARETQYF. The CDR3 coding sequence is TGTGCCAGCAGCTTAGATCAGCAAGCGAGGGAGACCCAGTACTTC.